The 14 T cell receptor beta chains listed next were all sequenced from one sample in a study of long-term antiretroviral therapy in people with HIV. Investigators performed immunoSEQ version v3.0 at survey level. The assay was immunoSEQ multiplex PCR, and TCRdb's table has in-frame clones only and misses some. This sample carries about 30,000 clones, 95% of them seen once, and the ten largest clones take 2.5% to 3.5%. Sequencing was performed on unsorted PBMCs, taken 5.3 years after starting antiretroviral therapy. Source of these receptors: a man over 45 with HIV.

The chain is built from TRBV18 and TRBJ2-3; TRBD2 matches at 10 bases. There are 15 residues in the CDR3. Trimming removed 4 bases from V and 1 base from J; junction bases left unmatched: 2. Germline V gene lookup returns CDR1 KGHSH and CDR2 LQKENI. The CDR3 here is CASSLTSGGTDTQYF. The DNA for the CDR3 is TGTGCCAGCTCACTCACTAGCGGGGGCACAGATACGCAGTATTTT.

This chain connects TRBV5-1 to TRBJ2-5, with D unclear. The CDR3 is 14 amino acids. V lost 0 bases to trimming and J lost 7 bases, with 13 bases between them. The germline gives CDR1 SGHRS, CDR2 YFSETQ. CDR3 in DNA: TGCGCCAGCAGCTTGGCGGATGCTCCATGGACCCAGTACTTC. Amino acids: CASSLADAPWTQYF.

The chain links TRBV19 to TRBJ2-7, with 10 bases matching TRBD1. The CDR3 is 15 amino acids. V gave up 4 bases and J gave up 3 bases; unmatched junction bases: 6. CDR1 is LNHDA and CDR2 is SQIVND in the germline V gene (reference sequence). The CDR3 bases are TGTGCCAGTAGTAGATCCGGGACAGGGGACTACGAGCAGTACTTC. This gives the protein CASSRSGTGDYEQYF.

The CDR3: CSVEDGGVSTDTQYF. The CDR3 DNA follows: TGCAGCGTTGAAGATGGGGGGGTAAGCACAGATACGCAGTATTTT. The chain has TRBV29-1 and TRBJ2-3; 7 bases align to TRBD2. The J segment lost 0 bases and the V segment lost 0 bases, leaving 3 bases of the junction unmatched. Germline CDR1 reads SQVTM; CDR2 reads ANQGSEA. CDR3 length: 15 residues.

Note on this clone: The sample has other DNA sequences that encode this CDR3 too. The genes are TRBV30 and TRBJ1-1; D is unresolved. V was shortened by 0 bases and J by 3 bases, with 8 bases between the two germline ends. From germline, CDR1 is GTSNPN and CDR2 SVGIG (reference sequence). The CDR3 spans 13 residues. The CDR3: CAWSVSGDTEAFF. The CDR3 nucleotides read TGTGCCTGGAGTGTATCCGGGGACACTGAAGCTTTCTTT. The entire variable domain, with the rest obtained from reference TRBV30 and TRBJ1-1, is as follows: SQTIHQWPATLVQPVGSPLSLECTVEGTSNPNLYWYRQAAGRGLQLLFYSVGIGQISSEVPQNLSASRPQDRQFILSSKKLLLSDSGFYLCAWSVSGDTEAFFGQGTRLTVV.

This rearrangement joins TRBV7-2 to TRBJ1-1; D gene ambiguous. CDR3 length equals 11 residues. Germline V gene data show CDR1 as SGHTA and CDR2 as FQGNSA. Trimming shortened V by 5 bases and J by 1 base, and 2 bases separated the two germline ends. CDR3 sequence reads: CASSKNTEAFF. The DNA of the CDR3 is TGTGCCAGCAGCAAGAACACTGAAGCTTTCTTT.

The V gene is TRBV6-1, the J gene TRBJ1-4, with a possible D match to TRBD1 (6 bases). This CDR3 comprises 15 residues. V was trimmed by 5 bases and J by 7 bases, leaving 17 bases between them. In germline, CDR1 is MNHNS, CDR2 SASEGT. The CDR3: CASSPLGGQAEKLFF. CDR3 sequence (DNA): TGTGCCAGCAGTCCTTTGGGGGGGCAGGCTGAAAAACTGTTTTTT.

CDR3 DNA: TGTGCCATCAGTGACGACAGGAATCAGCCCCAGCATTTT. Translated, it gives CAISDDRNQPQHF. This sequence joins TRBV10-3 and TRBJ1-5; maybe TRBD1 (6 bases). The ends were cut back, 3 bases at V and 4 bases at J, with 7 bases in the middle. There are 13 residues in the CDR3. The germline CDR1 and CDR2 sequences are ENHRY and SYGVKD.

The chain links TRBV29-1 to TRBJ2-1, with D perhaps TRBD1 (6 bases). This CDR3 has 11 amino acids. The germline V gene encodes CDR1 SQVTM and CDR2 ANQGSEA. The V gene lost 4 bases and the J gene lost 6 bases, with 7 bases spanning the gap. Written as DNA, the CDR3 is TGCAGCGTTGGCAGGGGCAATGAGCAGTTCTTC. Encoded protein: CSVGRGNEQFF.

The chain recombines TRBV7-9 with TRBJ1-5, with D perhaps matching TRBD1 (6 bases). Germline CDR1 reads SEHNR; CDR2 reads FQNEAQ (reference sequence). The CDR3 is 15 residues long. V shed 0 bases and J shed 4 bases, with 10 bases lying between them. The CDR3 sequence is CASSLAPTGNQPQHF. The CDR3 DNA reads as TGTGCCAGCAGCTTAGCGCCTACAGGGAATCAGCCCCAGCATTTT.

The count of this clone is one. This rearrangement joins TRBV6-5 to TRBJ2-7; perhaps TRBD2 as D (5 bases). This CDR3 has 14 amino acids. Trimming stripped 5 bases from V and 2 bases from J, with 13 bases between. Germline lookup yields CDR1 MNHEY and CDR2 SVGAGI. The CDR3 spells CASSTPGSTYEQYF. Written as DNA, the CDR3 is TGTGCCAGCAGTACGCCGGGATCTACCTACGAGCAGTACTTC.

This chain links TRBV4-3 with TRBJ1-1; a possible D gene is TRBD1 (6 bases). In germline, CDR1 is LGHNA, CDR2 YSLEER. The V gene lost 0 bases and the J gene lost 4 bases, with 15 bases spanning the gap. The length of the CDR3 is 16 residues. DNA for the CDR3: TGCGCCAGCAGCCAAGACACAACAGGGATGGGCACTGAAGCTTTCTTT. Protein product: CASSQDTTGMGTEAFF.

The gene calls are TRBV7-6 and TRBJ1-6, with 9 nucleotides matching TRBD1. The CDR3 consists of 15 residues. The J segment lost 5 bases and the V segment lost 5 bases, leaving 4 bases of the junction unmatched. CDR1 and CDR2 from the germline V gene are SGHVS and FNYEAQ. CDR3: CASSLQGADNSPLHF. The CDR3 DNA reads TGTGCCAGCAGCCTACAGGGGGCCGATAATTCACCCCTCCACTTT.

This chain links TRBV11-2 with TRBJ1-1; D is perhaps TRBD1 (6 bases). Trimming pared 4 bases from V and 1 base from J, leaving 13 bases between. CDR3 length equals 15 residues. CDR1 and CDR2 from the germline V gene are SGHAT and FQNNGV. In nucleotides, the CDR3 is TGTGCCAGCAGCTGGGGGGGGCGGCCGAACACTGAAGCTTTCTTT. Protein: CASSWGGRPNTEAFF.